This TCR beta chain was observed in a study of control samples from healthy donors and cancer patients. V gave up 0 bases and J gave up 6 bases, with 6 bases separating them. CDR1 and CDR2 (germline): LGHDT, YNNKEL (reference sequence). The CDR3 loop spans 12 amino acids. Clones were read by immunoSEQ multiplex PCR, and TCRdb kept only the in-frame ones, dropping some. The table includes about 140,000 clones, about 86% detected once. The V gene is TRBV3-1 (or the pseudogene TRBV3-2), the J gene TRBJ2-7; D gene ambiguous. The source of this sequence is a man aged 18 to 30 in good health. Material: blood. The CDR3 coding sequence is TGTGCCAGCAGCCAAGATTACGGCGAGCAGTACTTC. It encodes CASSQDYGEQYF.